A selection of T cell receptor beta chains follows, all from one sample in a study of blood T cell repertoires in COVID-19. Generated by immunoSEQ multiplex PCR, the TCRdb table keeps only in-frame clones and is missing some. This sample has around 450,000 clones, with around 87% found just once. The sample consisted of PBMCs or T cells enriched from blood (not recorded which). The receptors stem from a woman aged 18-35 years who had recovered from COVID-19. The conserved cysteine and the conserved F or W are not part of the CDR3 here. Fields, in order: CDR3 length, D gene, V gene, CDR3 protein. The D gene is left open where the match is weak.

12 NA TRBV6-2/TRBV6-3 ASSYARNQETQY
12 NA TRBV7-9 ASSLAGGPHEQF
14 TRBD1 TRBV11-2 ASSSESQGARAEAF
12 NA TRBV28 ASGIRGSGNTIY
13 TRBD1 TRBV7-2 ASSLTSAGGSGYT
13 TRBD1 TRBV19 ASGSPDRGNQPQH
15 TRBD2 TRBV2 ASSEARTSGPQETQY
13 NA TRBV28 ASTKQGNWGDTQY
11 NA TRBV5-1 ASRFRQLAEAF
13 TRBD2 TRBV5-4 ASSFITSGDNEQF
14 NA TRBV5-1 ASTTGGTSSYNEQF
13 TRBD1 TRBV28 ASSFPGTVNNEQF
12 NA TRBV29-1 SVFLLESNEKLF
16 TRBD2 TRBV11-2 ASSPGLAGGLSYNEQF
12 NA TRBV3-1/TRBV3-2 ASSWGGREGEQY
13 NA TRBV19 ASSIDPQGTDGYT
15 NA TRBV28 ASSPPKNSGTPYPSY
15 TRBD2 TRBV2 ASSEDRGDYPRDTQY
11 TRBD2 TRBV12-3/TRBV12-4 ASSPWGGNEQF
15 TRBD2 TRBV9 ASSVDPSGGPNNEQF
13 NA TRBV5-1 ASSFGSGGRSPLH
13 TRBD1 TRBV15 ATSRGGTGGTEAF
14 TRBD2 TRBV24-1 ATSDFTSGGEETQY
13 TRBD1 TRBV5-1 ASSLTGTGAYEQY
11 NA TRBV6-5 ASGRGYWETQY
15 TRBD2 TRBV27 ASSSGLAGGLQNEQF
19 TRBD2 TRBV28 ASSFGTPGLAGTSNTGELF
15 TRBD2 TRBV2 ASTRTWAGGRNNEQF